The entry below gives a single T cell receptor beta chain sequence along with its context. Clones were sequenced by immunoSEQ multiplex PCR, and TCRdb holds only the in-frame ones, with some missing. The sample shows about 350,000 clones, 80% to 90% of them seen only once. The data derive from a study of Ad26.COV2.S vaccination and SARS-CoV-2 variants. V dropped 1 base and J dropped 5 bases, with 13 bases sitting between them. CDR3 size: 16 residues. Per germline, CDR1 SGHDT and CDR2 YYEEEE. Regarding treatment: approximately 18 received Ad26.COV2.S at low or high dose, single or two shots; roughly five received placebo; per-sample allocation not given. Sampling took place 63 days after the first vaccine or placebo injection.

The source is a person aged 18-60 years who received the Ad26.COV2.S COVID-19 vaccine or a placebo. The chain carries TRBV5-6 and TRBJ1-6, with D possibly matching TRBD1 (6 bases). The specimen was peripheral blood, collected in a trial of Ad26.COV2.S vaccine versus placebo. Here the CDR3 reads CASSLSLGADNSPLHF. The CDR3 nucleotides are TGTGCCAGCAGCTTGTCTCTGGGGGCTGATAATTCACCCCTCCACTTT. The full variable domain, rest sourced from reference TRBV5-6 and TRBJ1-6, is DAGVTQSPTHLIKTRGQQVTLRCSPKSGHDTVSWYQQALGQGPQFIFQYYEEEERQRGNFPDRFSGHQFPNYSSELNVNALLLGDSALYLCASSLSLGADNSPLHFGNGTRLTVT.